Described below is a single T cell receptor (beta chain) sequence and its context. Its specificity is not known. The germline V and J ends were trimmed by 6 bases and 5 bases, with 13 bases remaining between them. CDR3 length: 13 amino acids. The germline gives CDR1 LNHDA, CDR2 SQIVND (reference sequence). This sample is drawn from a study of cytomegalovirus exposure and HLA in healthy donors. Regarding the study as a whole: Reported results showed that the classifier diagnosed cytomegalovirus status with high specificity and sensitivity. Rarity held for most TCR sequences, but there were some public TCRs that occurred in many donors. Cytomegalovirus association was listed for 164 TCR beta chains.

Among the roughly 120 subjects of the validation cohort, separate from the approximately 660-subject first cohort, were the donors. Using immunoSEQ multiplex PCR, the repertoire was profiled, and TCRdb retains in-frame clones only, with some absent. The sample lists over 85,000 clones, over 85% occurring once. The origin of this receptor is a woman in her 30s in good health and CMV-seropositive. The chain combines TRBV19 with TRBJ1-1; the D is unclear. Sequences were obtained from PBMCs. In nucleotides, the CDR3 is TGTGCCAGTAGGATTGAGGGTTTGACTGAAGCTTTCTTT. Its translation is CASRIEGLTEAFF.